A selection of T cell receptor beta chains follows, all from one sample in a study of T cells in Graves' hyperthyroidism and ophthalmopathy. TCRdb re-called the multiplex PCR reads through MiXCR, storing one row per CDR3 protein. The repertoire holds hundreds of thousands of distinct CDR3 sequences, with 45% as singletons. Input material: peripheral blood or thyroid tissue (not recorded which). The receptors come from an adult man with Graves' disease, either hyperthyroidism or ophthalmopathy (not recorded which). Each CDR3 is given with its conserved first and last residue. The D gene is left open where the match is weak. Size tells how often a clone was seen (once, few, many) or the class of an expanded clone, and some rows leave it out.

>NA|many|TRBJ1-4|TRBV7-8
CASSLPWANEKLFF
TGTGCCAGCAGCCTACCCTGGGCTAATGAAAAACTGTTTTTT
>NA|NA|TRBJ1-1|TRBV19
CASSSGREVTEAFF
TGTGCCAGTAGTTCGGGCCGGGAAGTTACTGAAGCTTTCTTT
>NA|many|TRBJ1-2|TRBV7-9
CASSLRTDYGYTF
TGTGCCAGCAGCTTACGCACGGATTATGGCTACACCTTC
>TRBD1|NA|TRBJ1-1|TRBV20-1
CSARTGMDTEAFF
TGCAGTGCTAGGACAGGGATGGACACTGAAGCTTTCTTT
>NA|NA|TRBJ2-5|TRBV12-3/TRBV12-4
CASSEGAAYQETQYF
TGTGCCAGCAGTGAAGGGGCGGCCTACCAAGAGACCCAGTACTTC
>NA|few|TRBJ1-5|TRBV10-3
CAISEGPAPNQPQHF
TGTGCCATCAGCGAGGGGCCCGCTCCCAATCAGCCCCAGCATTTT
>TRBD1|NA|TRBJ2-7|TRBV7-9
CASSFAVGTGEQYF
TGTGCCAGCAGCTTTGCCGTTGGGACAGGCGAGCAGTACTTC
>NA|many|TRBJ1-5|TRBV15
CATSREGSQPQHF
TGTGCCACCAGCAGAGAGGGGAGTCAGCCCCAGCATTTT
>NA|NA|TRBJ1-4|TRBV20-1
CSAQKPLGTTNEKLFF
TGCAGTGCTCAAAAACCGTTAGGAACAACTAATGAAAAACTGTTTTTT
>NA|few|TRBJ1-1|TRBV7-9
CASSPGWGRDTEAFF
TGTGCCAGCAGCCCAGGCTGGGGCAGGGACACTGAAGCTTTCTTT
>NA|NA|TRBJ1-6|TRBV7-8
CASSPRTTQTNSPLHF
TGTGCCAGCAGCCCCAGGACAACGCAAACAAATTCACCCCTCCACTTT
>TRBD1|NA|TRBJ1-3|TRBV5-1
CASSPILTGNSGNTIYF
TGCGCCAGCAGCCCGATCCTGACAGGGAACTCTGGAAACACCATATATTTT
>NA|many|TRBJ1-2|TRBV9
CASSVSRDYGYTF
TGTGCCAGCAGCGTATCCCGGGACTATGGCTACACCTTC
>NA|many|TRBJ2-7|TRBV29-1
CSVEDRVSYEQYF
TGCAGCGTTGAAGACAGGGTCTCCTACGAGCAGTACTTC
>TRBD1|many|TRBJ1-5|TRBV24-1
CATSDSGGDFDQPQHF
TGTGCCACCAGTGATTCAGGGGGCGATTTCGATCAGCCCCAGCATTTT
>TRBD2|NA|TRBJ2-2|TRBV12-3/TRBV12-4
CASRRGLAENTGELFF
TGTGCCAGCAGACGCGGACTAGCGGAGAACACCGGGGAGCTGTTTTTT
>NA|once|TRBJ1-4|TRBV7-9
CASSLEQEKLFF
TGTGCCAGCAGCTTGGAACAGGAAAAACTGTTTTTT
>NA|NA|TRBJ2-5|TRBV19
CARAPPTGYGETQYF
TGTGCTAGAGCGCCCCCTACAGGGTACGGCGAGACCCAGTACTTC
>TRBD1|NA|TRBJ2-5|TRBV20-1
CSATTGGVETQYF
TGCAGTGCAACGACAGGGGGTGTGGAGACACAGTACTTC
>NA|few|TRBJ1-2|TRBV10-3
CASSDLTLGLGTF
TGTGCCAGCAGTGACCTGACACTGGGACTAGGCACCTTC
>NA|NA|TRBJ1-3|TRBV29-1
CSVEGPGVGNTIYF
TGCAGCGTTGAGGGTCCGGGGGTTGGAAACACCATATATTTT
>NA|NA|TRBJ1-4|TRBV10-3
CAIRTGRVIEKLFF
TGTGCCATCAGAACCGGGAGAGTGATTGAAAAACTGTTTTTT